One T cell receptor beta chain is described in this entry. Its antigen remains unidentified. Each CDR3 protein gets one entry after TCRdb re-called the 5' RACE reads with MiXCR. The sample comprises approximately 500,000 distinct CDR3 sequences, about 24% of which are singletons, and about 2.7% rests with the top ten. Germline V gene lookup returns CDR1 SGHTA and CDR2 FQGNSA. The CDR3 consists of 14 residues. The V and J ends lost 6 bases and 6 bases, in that order; junction bases with no gene match: 6. These data belong to a study of identical twins. Study-wide findings and caveats: Abundant beta clonotypes from cord blood had fewer insertions, unlike memory repertoires, which showed none.

This sample was shared with a second study, whose subject was T cells expressing NK-cell markers. That source notes: The sequencing cohort of eight donors included seven HCMV-seropositive individuals and one seronegative individual.

The V gene is TRBV7-2, the J gene TRBJ2-2; 8 nucleotides align to TRBD2. The source is a young woman in good health. Sequencing was done on a sample of CD4+ T cells sorted from blood. CDR3 DNA: TGTGCCAGCAGGGAGCCGGGACTAGCCGGGGAGCTGTTTTTT. Translated: CASREPGLAGELFF.